This T cell receptor beta chain is from a study of vaccination effects on CD4 cells after COVID-19. Findings and limits, study-wide: Substantial clonal contraction characterized both infection- and vaccine-induced clones late after vaccination.

Clones were sequenced by immunoSEQ multiplex PCR, and TCRdb holds only the in-frame ones, with some missing. The table has 24,000 or so clones, 73% seen once. On this clone: Its antigen is as yet unknown.

J gave up 4 bases and V 3 bases, and 5 bases lay outside the gene matches. CDR1 and CDR2 (germline): ENHRY, SYGVKD. This CDR3 comprises 15 residues. Pools of viral peptides were used by the ViraFEST assay to expand antigen-specific CD4+ T cells ahead of sequencing. Scientists isolated CD4+ T cells after an approximately 10-day culture period ended. Negative nucleocapsid antibody tests before and after vaccination confirmed no previous SARS-CoV-2 infection. Culturing of 2 million to 2.5 million PBMC per well took place with around 10 IU/ml IL-2 and about 10 ug/ml peptides. Fresh IL-2-containing medium replaced half the medium on days 3 and 7.

Here the sequenced sample was CD4+ T cells from PBMCs cultured with SARS-CoV-2 spike peptides, taken before COVID-19 vaccination. This clonotype was obtained from a human donor who received a COVID-19 vaccine. V is TRBV10-3 and J is TRBJ2-5; 10 bases agree with TRBD2. The CDR3 DNA reads as TGTGCCATCAGTGATTCTAGCGGGAGTAGAGAGACCCAGTACTTC. Its translation: CAISDSSGSRETQYF.